This is a list of T cell receptor beta chains from one sample in a study of T cell responses to AZD1222 COVID-19 vaccine. Generated by immunoSEQ multiplex PCR, the TCRdb table keeps only in-frame clones and is missing some. The sample lists 110,000 or so clones, about 83% occurring once. Sequencing was performed on peripheral blood, taken on day 0 of AZD1222 vaccination. The receptors were gathered from an adult in good health. Each CDR3 is given with its conserved first and last residue. The D gene is left open where the match is weak.

- | TRBJ1-5 | TRBV6-1 | CASSERTMGRGNQPQHF
- | TRBJ2-5 | TRBV15 | CATSRDLANQETQYF
- | TRBJ1-1 | TRBV10-2 | CASSEPRQNTEAFF
TRBD1 | TRBJ2-3 | TRBV5-1 | CASSLSGQGGDTQYF
TRBD2 | TRBJ2-2 | TRBV6-6 | CASSLGTSGSTGELFF
- | TRBJ1-5 | TRBV19 | CASRTDRINQPQHF
- | TRBJ2-5 | TRBV14 | CASSPQHHTQYF
- | TRBJ2-7 | TRBV6-6 | CASSSPGRGSGLEQYF
- | TRBJ1-2 | TRBV7-2 | CASSLTRMGGYTF
TRBD2 | TRBJ2-3 | TRBV6-2/TRBV6-3 | CASSYSRLAGDTQYF
- | TRBJ1-1 | TRBV27 | CASSPRPPTEAFF
- | TRBJ2-5 | TRBV24-1 | CATSDSRGAPETQYF
- | TRBJ2-1 | TRBV30 | CAWSHLDEQFF
- | TRBJ1-3 | TRBV18 | CASSPRGSSGNTIYF
- | TRBJ1-5 | TRBV30 | CAWSDRLSNQPQHF
- | TRBJ2-7 | TRBV11-2 | CASSSPRWGYEQYF
- | TRBJ1-1 | TRBV19 | CASSNPRGLEAFF
- | TRBJ1-2 | TRBV5-1 | CASSAESNYGYTF
TRBD2 | TRBJ2-1 | TRBV28 | CASSSVNGRVNNEQFF
TRBD1 | TRBJ1-2 | TRBV28 | CASRPRTGVGYTF
TRBD1 | TRBJ2-3 | TRBV4-2 | CASSQDPTGAGVADTQYF
- | TRBJ2-5 | TRBV5-1 | CASSRDSKETQYF
- | TRBJ2-7 | TRBV27 | CASSDTGTASGGLEQYF
TRBD1 | TRBJ2-7 | TRBV27 | CASSPSGTGNSYEQYF
TRBD1 | TRBJ1-5 | TRBV23-1 | CASSQGTARQPQHF
- | TRBJ1-5 | TRBV3-1/TRBV3-2 | CASSPSGDGQPQHF
- | TRBJ1-2 | TRBV19 | CASSITSGYGYTF
- | TRBJ1-4 | TRBV2 | CASSSQGGPNEKLFF
- | TRBJ2-2 | TRBV18 | CASSPPGRGLLVGELFF
- | TRBJ1-5 | TRBV6-4 | CASSDGAGEDPKGNQPQHF
TRBD1 | TRBJ2-1 | TRBV11-3 | CASSTGGVVSDEQFF
TRBD1 | TRBJ1-1 | TRBV25-1 | CASSEGDRGEAFF
- | TRBJ1-4 | TRBV7-2 | CASSSQGATNEKLFF
- | TRBJ1-2 | TRBV3-1/TRBV3-2 | CASSRTNYGYTF
- | TRBJ1-2 | TRBV19 | CASSMGTAVYGYTF
TRBD2 | TRBJ2-2 | TRBV6-2/TRBV6-3 | CASSKGLAHTGELFF
TRBD1 | TRBJ1-4 | TRBV29-1 | CSVEPGTGSEKLFF
- | TRBJ2-7 | TRBV5-4 | CASSFDIGAYEQYF
- | TRBJ2-2 | TRBV6-2/TRBV6-3 | CASSSVGRGWVTGELFF
- | TRBJ1-6 | TRBV4-2 | CASSQDSAGNNSPLHF
- | TRBJ2-3 | TRBV15 | CATRARDFTDTQYF
- | TRBJ1-1 | TRBV29-1 | CSVEAGAYTEAFF
TRBD1 | TRBJ1-2 | TRBV12-3/TRBV12-4 | CASKQTGRDGYTF
TRBD2 | TRBJ2-1 | TRBV6-5 | CATRTSGYNEQFF
- | TRBJ2-2 | TRBV7-2 | CASSLVWGANTGELFF
- | TRBJ2-1 | TRBV28 | CASSLVLTEQFF
- | TRBJ1-2 | TRBV6-5 | CASTPGGGDPRGYTF
- | TRBJ2-2 | TRBV12-3/TRBV12-4 | CACAGLQTGELFF
- | TRBJ2-7 | TRBV5-4 | CASSISGSYEQYF
TRBD1 | TRBJ1-3 | TRBV28 | CASSSTRTGYSGNTIYF
TRBD2 | TRBJ2-7 | TRBV10-2 | CASRQLLAGAMNEQYF
- | TRBJ2-2 | TRBV7-8 | CASSLLGLGTGELFF